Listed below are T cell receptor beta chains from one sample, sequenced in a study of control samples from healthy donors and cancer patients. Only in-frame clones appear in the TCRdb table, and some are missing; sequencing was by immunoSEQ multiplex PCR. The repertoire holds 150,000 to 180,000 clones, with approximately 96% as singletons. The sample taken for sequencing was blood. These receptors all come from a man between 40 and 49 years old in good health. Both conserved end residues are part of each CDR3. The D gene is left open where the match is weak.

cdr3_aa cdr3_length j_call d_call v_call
CASRELGTGGAFF 13 TRBJ1-1 TRBD1 TRBV3-1/TRBV3-2
CAWRYGSAPIYF 12 TRBJ2-4 - TRBV30
CASRDRAVNEQYF 13 TRBJ2-7 TRBD1 TRBV19
CASSLWSGGAGGYTF 15 TRBJ1-2 - TRBV28
CASSPQTSGWYNEQFF 16 TRBJ2-1 TRBD2 TRBV5-6
CATSDPRTGPEQYF 14 TRBJ2-7 TRBD1 TRBV24-1
CASSGTRTGSSYNSPLHF 18 TRBJ1-6 TRBD1 TRBV2
CASSETGETDTQYF 14 TRBJ2-3 - TRBV6-4
CASSTLWTGGKGEQYF 16 TRBJ2-7 TRBD1 TRBV28
CASSLSQPQHF 11 TRBJ1-5 - TRBV28
CASSLTGDYEQYF 13 TRBJ2-7 TRBD1 TRBV27
CASSPTGGFGYTF 13 TRBJ1-2 TRBD1 TRBV18
CASSGGTDTQYF 12 TRBJ2-3 - TRBV13
CASSAGKGSGGGYTF 15 TRBJ1-2 - TRBV5-1
CASSARDGNEKLFF 14 TRBJ1-4 - TRBV9
CAWSVRTGGTDTQYF 15 TRBJ2-3 - TRBV30
CASSLGQGNQPQHF 14 TRBJ1-5 - TRBV13
CASSTVSASPQHF 13 TRBJ1-5 - TRBV7-2
CASRLGQMNTEAFF 14 TRBJ1-1 TRBD1 TRBV2
CASSVRGLTHTEAFF 15 TRBJ1-1 - TRBV2
CASSILANTGELFF 14 TRBJ2-2 - TRBV19
CASSPGDFQETQYF 14 TRBJ2-5 - TRBV5-1
CASSAQGTGELFF 13 TRBJ2-2 - TRBV7-2
CASSRVNYGYTF 12 TRBJ1-2 - TRBV12-3/TRBV12-4
CASSLEAVPNTEAFF 15 TRBJ1-1 - TRBV7-9
CASSDAGTGEKLFF 14 TRBJ1-4 - TRBV25-1
CTSSWGGLDTQYF 13 TRBJ2-3 TRBD2 TRBV27
CASSLGGGNTGELFF 15 TRBJ2-2 TRBD2 TRBV7-2
CASSYPAAGGTGELFF 16 TRBJ2-2 TRBD1 TRBV6-6
CASSFPDSPLHF 12 TRBJ1-6 - TRBV27
CASSPPAPALALHF 14 TRBJ1-6 - TRBV18
CSAAYGEAFF 10 TRBJ1-1 - TRBV20-1
CASTSAGGGRGYTF 14 TRBJ1-2 TRBD1 TRBV6-5
CASIKGGFYGYTF 13 TRBJ1-2 - TRBV6-5
CASSYFIGTNTEAFF 15 TRBJ1-1 - TRBV6-5
CASSVVAFGQSSGELFF 17 TRBJ2-2 - TRBV9
CAISESERGITDTQYF 16 TRBJ2-3 TRBD2 TRBV10-3
CASSPRGAEGYTF 13 TRBJ1-2 - TRBV28
CASSDSTSTDEQYF 14 TRBJ2-7 - TRBV6-1
CASSQDPAGGPGDTQYF 17 TRBJ2-3 TRBD2 TRBV4-3
CASSLVQGGVQQYF 14 TRBJ2-7 - TRBV27
CASRGQGSGELFF 13 TRBJ2-2 TRBD1 TRBV6-5
CASSLKRQQGDNYGYTF 17 TRBJ1-2 - TRBV7-8
CASSRGRTGYYEQYF 15 TRBJ2-7 TRBD1 TRBV7-9
CASSLAASYEQYF 13 TRBJ2-7 - TRBV7-8
CATSDQIGWNTEAFF 15 TRBJ1-1 - TRBV24-1
CASSLARLAGALQETQYF 18 TRBJ2-5 TRBD2 TRBV11-2
CASSPSASGYGYTF 14 TRBJ1-2 - TRBV6-5
CSATPGRGNQPQHF 14 TRBJ1-5 - TRBV29-1
CASSALRQGGYQPQHF 16 TRBJ1-5 TRBD1 TRBV9
CASSPGLGTGEKLFF 15 TRBJ1-4 - TRBV19
CAWSSRLEAFF 11 TRBJ1-1 - TRBV30
CAILEGRGMNGYTF 14 TRBJ1-2 TRBD1 TRBV10-3
CASSLRGNRGLYYNSPLHF 19 TRBJ1-6 TRBD1 TRBV27
CASSMDAGNEKLFF 14 TRBJ1-4 - TRBV7-9
CASSDVGTDTQYF 13 TRBJ2-3 - TRBV10-1
CASSKLKGGYTF 12 TRBJ1-2 - TRBV19
CASSFVSGFGEQYF 14 TRBJ2-7 - TRBV27
CASSEPGQGYNEQFF 15 TRBJ2-1 TRBD1 TRBV25-1